The clone carrying this TCR beta chain showed up many times. Its specificity is unknown. Germline and genes here are mouse. The read is 4 residues too short to cover the CDR3 end, so that end is filled in from the germline J gene. These data belong to a study of CD8+ T cells in alopecia areata. Study context: Female C3H/HeJ recipients aged roughly 7-10 weeks got skin from C3H/HeJ graft donors aged about 6-13 months that had spontaneous alopecia. Findings of the study overall: Elevated clonality characterized lesional scalp relative to normal scalp, particularly in alopecia totalis/universalis. Scalp sample sequencing also detects resident alphabeta T cells of normal skin. Sharing of TCR sequences between patients (possibly for HLA-related reasons) was less clear than in mice.

RNA was extracted and reverse transcribed into cDNA as the sequencing template. TCRdb keeps only in-frame clones here, not all; method: immunoSEQ multiplex PCR. This sample includes approximately 110,000 clones with no singletons; its ten biggest clones take up roughly a fifth. Germline CDR1 reads NNHDY; CDR2 reads SYVADS. The CDR3 loop spans 14 amino acids. Trimming took off 5 bases at V and 3 bases at J, with 11 bases between the two ends. Source material: lesional skin. The TCR was taken from a C3H/HeJ mouse with alopecia areata. Strain haplotype (MHC): H2-k. V and J are TRBV13-3 and TRBJ2-2; tentatively, D is TRBD1 (6 bases). The CDR3 DNA, read in part, is TGTGCCAGCAGCAACAGGGAGGACACCGGG. Encoded protein: CASSNREDTG. The whole CDR3 protein is CASSNREDTGQLYF.